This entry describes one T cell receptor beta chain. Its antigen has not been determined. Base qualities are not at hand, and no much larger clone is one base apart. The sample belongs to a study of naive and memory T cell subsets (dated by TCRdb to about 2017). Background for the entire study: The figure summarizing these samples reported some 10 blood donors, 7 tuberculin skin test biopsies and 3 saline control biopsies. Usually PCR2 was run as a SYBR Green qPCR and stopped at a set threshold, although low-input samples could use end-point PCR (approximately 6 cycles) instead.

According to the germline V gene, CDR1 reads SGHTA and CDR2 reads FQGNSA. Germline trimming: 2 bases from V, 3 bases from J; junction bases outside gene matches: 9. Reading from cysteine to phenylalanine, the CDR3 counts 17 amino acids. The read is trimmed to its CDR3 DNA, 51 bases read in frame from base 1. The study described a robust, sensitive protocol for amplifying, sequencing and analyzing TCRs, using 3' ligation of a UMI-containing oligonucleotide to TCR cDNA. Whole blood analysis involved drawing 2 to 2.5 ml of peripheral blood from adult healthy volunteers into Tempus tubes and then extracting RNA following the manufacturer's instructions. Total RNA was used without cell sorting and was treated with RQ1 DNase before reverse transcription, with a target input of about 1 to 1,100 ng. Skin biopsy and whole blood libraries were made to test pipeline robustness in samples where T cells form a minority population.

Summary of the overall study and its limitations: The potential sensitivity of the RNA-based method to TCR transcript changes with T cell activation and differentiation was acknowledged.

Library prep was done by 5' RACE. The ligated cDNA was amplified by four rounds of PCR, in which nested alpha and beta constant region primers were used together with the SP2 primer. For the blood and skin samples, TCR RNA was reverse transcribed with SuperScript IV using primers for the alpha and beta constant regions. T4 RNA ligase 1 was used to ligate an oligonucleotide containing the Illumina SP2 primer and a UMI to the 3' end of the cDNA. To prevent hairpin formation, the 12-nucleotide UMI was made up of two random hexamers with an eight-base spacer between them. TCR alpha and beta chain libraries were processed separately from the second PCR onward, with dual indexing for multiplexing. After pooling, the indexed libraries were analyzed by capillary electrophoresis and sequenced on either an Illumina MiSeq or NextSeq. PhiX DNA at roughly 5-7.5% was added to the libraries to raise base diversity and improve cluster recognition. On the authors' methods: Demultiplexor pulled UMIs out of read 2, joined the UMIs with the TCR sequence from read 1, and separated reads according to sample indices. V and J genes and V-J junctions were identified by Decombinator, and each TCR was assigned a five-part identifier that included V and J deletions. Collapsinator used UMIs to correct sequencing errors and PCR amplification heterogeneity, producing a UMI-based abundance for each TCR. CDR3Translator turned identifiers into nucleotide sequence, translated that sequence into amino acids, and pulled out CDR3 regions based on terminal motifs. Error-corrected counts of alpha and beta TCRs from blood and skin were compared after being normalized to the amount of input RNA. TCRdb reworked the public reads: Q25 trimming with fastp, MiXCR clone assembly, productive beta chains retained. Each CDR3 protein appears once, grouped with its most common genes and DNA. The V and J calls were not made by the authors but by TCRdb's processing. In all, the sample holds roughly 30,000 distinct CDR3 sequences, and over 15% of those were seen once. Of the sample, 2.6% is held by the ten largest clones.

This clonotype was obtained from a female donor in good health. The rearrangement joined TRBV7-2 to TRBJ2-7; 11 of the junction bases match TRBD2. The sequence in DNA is TGTGCCAGCAGCTTAACAATACTAGCGGGGGCACTCTACGAGCAGTACTTC. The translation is CASSLTILAGALYEQYF. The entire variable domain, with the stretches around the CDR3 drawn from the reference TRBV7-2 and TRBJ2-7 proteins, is GAGVSQSPSNKVTEKGKDVELRCDPISGHTALYWYRQSLGQGLEFLIYFQGNSAPDKSGLPSDRFSAERTGGSVSTLTIQRTQQEDSAVYLCASSLTILAGALYEQYFGPGTRLTVT.